One TCR beta chain is described in this entry. As yet, its antigen is unknown. Each donor was healthy, and each was a bone marrow donor. The record originates from a study of cytomegalovirus exposure and HLA in healthy donors. General observations from the study: Among immune exposure information, only CMV serostatus was available. Cytomegalovirus-associated status was assigned to about 150 TCR beta chains. An analysis done earlier found most TCR beta V segments productive about 87% or about 30% of the time.

CDR1 and CDR2 (germline): SGHAT, FQNNGV. The ends lost 5 bases at V and 2 bases at J; junction bases unmatched: 14. This CDR3 is built from 19 residues. A multiplex PCR was run with 60 Vbeta primers and 13 Jbeta primers. This table comes from immunoSEQ multiplex PCR, and its TCRdb copy is limited to in-frame clones, with some not included. This sample carries about 110,000 clones, approximately 71% of them seen once, and the ten largest clones take 5.4%. The gene calls are TRBV11-2 and TRBJ2-6; 8 bases line up with TRBD1. The receptor comes from a woman between 65 and 79 years old in good health and CMV-seropositive. The sample was PBMCs. The CDR3 DNA reads TGTGCCAGCAGCCCGCTAGGGCAGGGGGCTGGAACTGGGGCCAACGTCCTGACTTTC. Translating it yields CASSPLGQGAGTGANVLTF.